This is a list of T cell receptor beta chains from one sample in a study of beta chain features in type 1 diabetes. Assay: immunoSEQ multiplex PCR; the TCRdb copy retains only in-frame clones and omits some. The table has 15,000 to 17,000 clones, about 40% seen once; the top ten hold about 0.57%. Sequencing was performed on stem cell memory CD4+ T cells from blood. Every receptor here comes from a woman between 35 and 50 years old in good health. Both conserved end residues are part of each CDR3. A D gene is named only where the DNA matches it firmly. Only some rows state a clone size, as once, few, many or a class for expanded clones.

V gene	J gene	clone size	D gene	CDR3 length	CDR3 DNA	CDR3 protein
TRBV5-1	TRBJ2-1	.	TRBD2	16	TGCGCCAGCAGCCCAGGACTAGGTACGATCCAGAATGAGCAGTTCTTC	CASSPGLGTIQNEQFF
TRBV9	TRBJ2-5	few	TRBD1	14	TGTGCCAGCAGCACGGGACAGCCCCAAGAGACCCAGTACTTC	CASSTGQPQETQYF
TRBV7-2	TRBJ2-5	.	TRBD1	15	TGTGCCAGCAGCTTTCAGGCAGGGGGCGGAGAGACCCAGTACTTC	CASSFQAGGGETQYF
TRBV7-9	TRBJ1-6	few	TRBD1	13	TGTGCCAGCAGCTCGTCAGGGGGTTCACCCCTCCACTTT	CASSSSGGSPLHF
TRBV5-1	TRBJ1-2	.	.	14	TGCGCCAGCTCCCCGCAGGGGCCTAACTATGGCTACACCTTC	CASSPQGPNYGYTF
TRBV5-1	TRBJ2-7	.	.	14	TGCGCCAGCAGCTTGGACGGTCTCCCCTACGAGCAGTACTTC	CASSLDGLPYEQYF
TRBV7-2	TRBJ2-7	few	TRBD2	17	TGTGCCAGCAGCCAATATATGGGGACTAGCTTAGCCTACGAGCAGTACTTC	CASSQYMGTSLAYEQYF
TRBV18	TRBJ2-5	few	.	13	TGTGCCAGCTCACCAACCACCCGGGAGACCCAGTACTTC	CASSPTTRETQYF
TRBV10-1	TRBJ2-2	.	TRBD2	16	TGCGCCAGCAGTCCGACTAGCGGGGGTAACACCGGGGAGCTGTTTTTT	CASSPTSGGNTGELFF
TRBV29-1	TRBJ2-5	few	TRBD1	11	TGCAGCGTAGGTACCCGGGACAGTCAGTACTTC	CSVGTRDSQYF
TRBV19	TRBJ2-1	.	TRBD2	17	TGTGCCAGTAGTATAGTGTATTGGGCTAGCGGACACAATGAGCAGTTCTTC	CASSIVYWASGHNEQFF
TRBV9	TRBJ2-6	.	TRBD1	17	TGTGCCAGCAGCGACCGGGACAGATCGTCTGGGGCCAACGTCCTGACTTTC	CASSDRDRSSGANVLTF
TRBV10-2	TRBJ1-1	.	TRBD1	14	TGCGCCAGCAGCGTACAGGGGGCGCACACTGAAGCTTTCTTT	CASSVQGAHTEAFF
TRBV7-8	TRBJ2-5	few	.	16	TGTGCCAGCAGCGCCGACAGGACCCTTCGTCGAGAGACCCAGTACTTC	CASSADRTLRRETQYF